The following is a TCR beta chain sequence with its context. Its antigen is currently unknown. The sample originates from a study of shared clonotypes between healthy human individuals. V was shortened by 4 bases and J by 8 bases, with 13 bases between the two germline ends. Germline V gene sequence: CDR1 MNHEY, CDR2 SVGAGI. There are 13 residues in the CDR3. Here immunoSEQ multiplex PCR was the method, and the copy in TCRdb shows in-frame clones only, minus some. The sample carries about 1.5 million clones, about 98% recorded once. The authors divided CD4+ cells into CD45RA+ naive and CD45RA-negative memory subsets. Study-wide points: Non-shared clonotypes had lower generation probabilities than clonotypes shared by all four sorted-subset donors.

This sequence joins TRBV6-5 and TRBJ2-3, with D tentatively TRBD1 or TRBD2 (5 bases each). Sequencing was performed on naive CD4+ T cells sorted from blood. The subset denotes: CD45RA+ positively selected. This sequence was found in a man aged 25 to 40 in good health. CDR3 sequence reads: CASSCPPGLTQYF. CDR3 nucleotide sequence: TGTGCCAGCAGTTGCCCCCCGGGGCTTACGCAGTATTTT.